This T cell receptor (beta chain) was identified in a study of beta chain features in type 1 diabetes. Study-level findings and limits: Researchers caution that PCR might favor shorter templates, equally among patients and controls.

The entirety of the isolated RNA underwent reverse transcription, so expressed TCRB transcripts were sequenced. The average read count of naive, central memory and regulatory T cell samples was approximately 4 million. Data came from immunoSEQ multiplex PCR; TCRdb stores just in-frame clones and leaves some out. Of hundreds of thousands of clones detected, under 70% appear once; the ten largest clones hold 0.053%. The germline V gene has CDR1 PRHDT and CDR2 FYEKMQ (reference sequence). V gave up 5 bases and J gave up 4 bases; unmatched junction bases: 7. CDR3 length equals 16 residues. As concerns this clone: As yet, its antigen is unknown.

The chain employs TRBV13 and TRBJ2-1, with TRBD2 matching 11 bases. The source material was naive CD4+ T cells from blood. This sequence was found in a man aged 25-40 years in good health. CDR3 DNA: TGTGCCAGCAGCCTAAACGGACTAGCGGGTTACAATGAGCAGTTCTTC. Translating gives CASSLNGLAGYNEQFF.